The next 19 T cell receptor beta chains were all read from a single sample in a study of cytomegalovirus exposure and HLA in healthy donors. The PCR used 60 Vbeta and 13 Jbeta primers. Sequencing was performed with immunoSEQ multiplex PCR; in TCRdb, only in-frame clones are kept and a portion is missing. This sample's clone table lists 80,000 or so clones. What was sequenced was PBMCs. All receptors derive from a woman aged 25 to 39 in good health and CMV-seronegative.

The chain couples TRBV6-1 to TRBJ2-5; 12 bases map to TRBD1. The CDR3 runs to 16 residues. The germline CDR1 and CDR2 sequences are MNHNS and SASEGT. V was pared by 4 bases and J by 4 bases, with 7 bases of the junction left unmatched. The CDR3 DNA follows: TGTGCCAGCAGTGCTGTCCCGGGACAGGGGGCAGAGACCCAGTACTTC. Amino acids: CASSAVPGQGAETQYF.

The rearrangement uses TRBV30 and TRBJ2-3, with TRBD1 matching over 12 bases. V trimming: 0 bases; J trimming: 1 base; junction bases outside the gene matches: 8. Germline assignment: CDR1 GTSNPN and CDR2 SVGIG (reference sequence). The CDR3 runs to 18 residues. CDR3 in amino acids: CAWSVGTGGYGGTDTQYF. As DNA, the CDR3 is TGTGCCTGGAGTGTAGGGACAGGGGGCTACGGAGGCACAGATACGCAGTATTTT.

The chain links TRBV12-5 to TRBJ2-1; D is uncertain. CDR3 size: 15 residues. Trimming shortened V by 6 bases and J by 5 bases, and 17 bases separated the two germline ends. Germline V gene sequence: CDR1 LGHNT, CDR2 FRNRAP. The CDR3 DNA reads TGTGCTAGTGGCTTACCCCGATCTATCAACAATGAGCAGTTCTTC. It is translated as CASGLPRSINNEQFF.

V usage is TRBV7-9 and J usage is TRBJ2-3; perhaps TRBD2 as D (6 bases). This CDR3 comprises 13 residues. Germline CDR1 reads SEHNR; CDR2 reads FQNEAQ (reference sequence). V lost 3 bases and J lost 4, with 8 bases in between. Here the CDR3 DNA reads TGTGCCAGCAGCTTCGGGGGACCAGATACGCAGTATTTT. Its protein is CASSFGGPDTQYF. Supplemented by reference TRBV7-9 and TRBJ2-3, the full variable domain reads DTGVSQNPRHKITKRGQNVTFRCDPISEHNRLYWYRQTLGQGPEFLTYFQNEAQLEKSRLLSDRFSAERPKGSFSTLEIQRTEQGDSAMYLCASSFGGPDTQYFGPGTRLTVL.

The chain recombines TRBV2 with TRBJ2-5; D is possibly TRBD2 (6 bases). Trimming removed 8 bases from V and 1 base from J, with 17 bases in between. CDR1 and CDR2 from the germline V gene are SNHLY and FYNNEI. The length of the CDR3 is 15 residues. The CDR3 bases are TGTGCCAGCTCGCCCCGAGGGACTTCCCAAGAGACCCAGTACTTC. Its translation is CASSPRGTSQETQYF. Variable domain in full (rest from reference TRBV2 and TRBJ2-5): EPEVTQTPSHQVTQMGQEVILRCVPISNHLYFYWYRQILGQKVEFLVSFYNNEISEKSEIFDDQFSVERPDGSNFTLKIRSTKLEDSAMYFCASSPRGTSQETQYFGPGTRLLVL.

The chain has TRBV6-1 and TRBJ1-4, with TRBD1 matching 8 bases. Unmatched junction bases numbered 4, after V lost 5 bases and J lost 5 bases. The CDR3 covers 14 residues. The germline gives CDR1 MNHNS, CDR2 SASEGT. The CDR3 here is CASSRDRQNEKLFF. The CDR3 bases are TGTGCCAGCAGTCGGGACAGGCAGAATGAAAAACTGTTTTTT.

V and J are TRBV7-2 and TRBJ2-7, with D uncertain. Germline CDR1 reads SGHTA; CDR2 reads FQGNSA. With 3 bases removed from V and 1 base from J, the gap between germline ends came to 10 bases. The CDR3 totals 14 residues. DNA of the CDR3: TGTGCCAGCAGCTTGGGCAGGTATTCCTACGAGCAGTACTTC. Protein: CASSLGRYSYEQYF.

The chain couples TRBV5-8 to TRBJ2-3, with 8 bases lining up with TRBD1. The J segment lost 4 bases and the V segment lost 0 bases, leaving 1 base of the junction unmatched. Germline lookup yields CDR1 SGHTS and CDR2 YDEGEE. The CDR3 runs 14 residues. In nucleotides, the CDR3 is TGTGCCAGCAGCTTGGGGACAGGGCCAGATACGCAGTATTTT. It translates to CASSLGTGPDTQYF.

In nucleotides, the CDR3 is TGCGCCAGCAGCGTTGACAGATTCGGCACAGATACGCAGTATTTT. Translated, it gives CASSVDRFGTDTQYF. The chain has TRBV5-1 and TRBJ2-3; maybe TRBD1 (5 bases). CDR3 length: 15 amino acids. CDR1 is SGHRS, CDR2 YFSETQ, per germline. Trimming removed 4 bases from V and 1 base from J, with 13 bases in between. Filled out from reference TRBV5-1 and TRBJ2-3, the complete variable domain reads KAGVTQTPRYLIKTRGQQVTLSCSPISGHRSVSWYQQTPGQGLQFLFEYFSETQRNKGNFPGRFSGRQFSNSRSEMNVSTLELGDSALYLCASSVDRFGTDTQYFGPGTRLTVL.

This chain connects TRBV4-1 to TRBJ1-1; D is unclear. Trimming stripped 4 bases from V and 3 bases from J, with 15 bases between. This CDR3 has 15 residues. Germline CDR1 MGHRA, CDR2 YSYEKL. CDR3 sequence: CASSPESAGDTEAFF. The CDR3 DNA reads TGCGCCAGCAGCCCAGAAAGTGCCGGTGACACTGAAGCTTTCTTT.

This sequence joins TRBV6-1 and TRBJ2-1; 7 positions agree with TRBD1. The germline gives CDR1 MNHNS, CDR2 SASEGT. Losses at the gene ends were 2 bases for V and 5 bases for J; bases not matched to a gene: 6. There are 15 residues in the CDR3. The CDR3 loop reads CASSENRGDDNEQFF. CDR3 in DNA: TGTGCCAGCAGTGAAAACAGGGGAGACGACAATGAGCAGTTCTTC.

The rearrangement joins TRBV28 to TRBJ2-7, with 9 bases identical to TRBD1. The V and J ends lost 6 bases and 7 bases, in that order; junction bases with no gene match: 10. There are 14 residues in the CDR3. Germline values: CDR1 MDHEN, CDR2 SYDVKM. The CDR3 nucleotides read TGTGCCAGCAGACCGGGACAGGGAAGCCGTGAGCAGTACTTC. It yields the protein CASRPGQGSREQYF.

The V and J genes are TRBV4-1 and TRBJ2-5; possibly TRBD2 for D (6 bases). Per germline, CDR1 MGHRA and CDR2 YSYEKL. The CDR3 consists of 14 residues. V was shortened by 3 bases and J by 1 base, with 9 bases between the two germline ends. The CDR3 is CASSQEGIQETQYF. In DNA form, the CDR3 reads TGCGCCAGCAGCCAGGAGGGAATCCAAGAGACCCAGTACTTC.

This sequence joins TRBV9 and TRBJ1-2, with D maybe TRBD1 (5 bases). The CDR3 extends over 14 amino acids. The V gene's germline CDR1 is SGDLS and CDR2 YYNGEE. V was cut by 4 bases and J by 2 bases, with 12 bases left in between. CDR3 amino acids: CASSPGGDNYGYTF. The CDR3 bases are TGTGCCAGCAGCCCGGGGGGGGACAACTATGGCTACACCTTC.

The CDR3 spells CATLAGNTIYF. CDR3 DNA sequence: TGTGCCACCCTCGCTGGAAACACCATATATTTT. The chain employs TRBV6-5 and TRBJ1-3; the D is unclear. From germline, CDR1 is MNHEY and CDR2 SVGAGI. V was cut by 10 bases and J by 2 bases, with 6 bases left in between. The CDR3 runs to 11 residues.

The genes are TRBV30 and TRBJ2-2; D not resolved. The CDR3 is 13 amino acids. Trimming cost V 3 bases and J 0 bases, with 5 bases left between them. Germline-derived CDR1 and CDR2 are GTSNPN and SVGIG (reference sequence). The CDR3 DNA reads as TGTGCCTGGAGCCTCTCGAACACCGGGGAGCTGTTTTTT. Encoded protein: CAWSLSNTGELFF.

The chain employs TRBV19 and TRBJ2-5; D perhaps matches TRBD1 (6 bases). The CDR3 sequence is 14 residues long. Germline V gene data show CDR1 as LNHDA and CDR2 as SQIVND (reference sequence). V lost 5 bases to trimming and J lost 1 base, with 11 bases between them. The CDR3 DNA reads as TGTGCCAGTAGTCCCCTGGACAGCCAAGAGACCCAGTACTTC. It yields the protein CASSPLDSQETQYF.

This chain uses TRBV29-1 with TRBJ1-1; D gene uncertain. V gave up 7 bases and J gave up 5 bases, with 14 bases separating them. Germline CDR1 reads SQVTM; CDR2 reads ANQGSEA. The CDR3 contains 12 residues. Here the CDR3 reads CSGQVQQTEAFF. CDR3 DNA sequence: TGCAGCGGCCAGGTTCAGCAAACTGAAGCTTTCTTT.

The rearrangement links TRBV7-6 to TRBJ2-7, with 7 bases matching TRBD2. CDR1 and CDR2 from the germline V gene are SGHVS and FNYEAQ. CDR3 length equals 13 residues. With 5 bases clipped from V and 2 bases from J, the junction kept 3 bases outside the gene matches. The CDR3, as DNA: TGTGCCAGCAGCCCGCGGGAGACCTACGAGCAGTACTTC. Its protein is CASSPRETYEQYF.